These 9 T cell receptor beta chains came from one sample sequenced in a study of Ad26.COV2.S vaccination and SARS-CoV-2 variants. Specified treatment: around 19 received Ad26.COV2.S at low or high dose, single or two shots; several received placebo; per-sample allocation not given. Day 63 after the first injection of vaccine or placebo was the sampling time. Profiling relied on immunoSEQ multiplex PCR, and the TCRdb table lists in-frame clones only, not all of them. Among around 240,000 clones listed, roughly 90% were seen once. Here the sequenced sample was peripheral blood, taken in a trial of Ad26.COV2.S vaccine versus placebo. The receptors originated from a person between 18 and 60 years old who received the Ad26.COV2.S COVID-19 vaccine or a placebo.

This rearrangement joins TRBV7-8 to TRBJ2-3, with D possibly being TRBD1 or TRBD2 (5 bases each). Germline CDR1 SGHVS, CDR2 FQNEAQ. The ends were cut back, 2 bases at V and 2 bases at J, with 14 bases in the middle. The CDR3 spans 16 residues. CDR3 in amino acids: CASSLRRWDLTDTQYF. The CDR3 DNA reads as TGTGCCAGCAGCTTAAGAAGGTGGGACCTCACAGATACGCAGTATTTT.

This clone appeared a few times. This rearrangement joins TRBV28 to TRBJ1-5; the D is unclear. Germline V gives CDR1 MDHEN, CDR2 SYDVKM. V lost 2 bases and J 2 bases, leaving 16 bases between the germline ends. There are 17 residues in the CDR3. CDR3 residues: CASSLLPLSRGNQPQHF. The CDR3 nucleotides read TGTGCCAGCAGTTTACTCCCCCTAAGCAGAGGCAATCAGCCCCAGCATTTT.

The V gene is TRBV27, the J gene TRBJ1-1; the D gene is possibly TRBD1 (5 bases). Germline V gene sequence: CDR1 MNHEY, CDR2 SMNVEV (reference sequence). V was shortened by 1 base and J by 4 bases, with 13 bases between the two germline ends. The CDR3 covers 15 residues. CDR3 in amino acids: CASSLWGGTGTEAFF. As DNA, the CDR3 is TGTGCCAGCAGTTTATGGGGGGGAACGGGCACTGAAGCTTTCTTT.

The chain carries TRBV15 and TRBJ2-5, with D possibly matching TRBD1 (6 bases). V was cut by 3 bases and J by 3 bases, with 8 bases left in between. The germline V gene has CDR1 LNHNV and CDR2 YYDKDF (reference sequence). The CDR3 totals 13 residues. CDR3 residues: CATSRRTEETQYF. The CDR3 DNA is TGTGCCACCAGCAGGAGGACAGAAGAGACCCAGTACTTC.

The CDR3 loop is CASSQVVHRDGYTF. The CDR3 coding sequence is TGCGCCAGCAGCCAAGTGGTTCACCGGGATGGCTACACCTTC. The V call is TRBV4-3, the J call TRBJ1-2; D unclear. CDR1 and CDR2 from the germline V gene are LGHNA and YSLEER. V shed 1 base and J shed 6 bases, with 12 bases lying between them. The CDR3 sequence is 14 residues long.

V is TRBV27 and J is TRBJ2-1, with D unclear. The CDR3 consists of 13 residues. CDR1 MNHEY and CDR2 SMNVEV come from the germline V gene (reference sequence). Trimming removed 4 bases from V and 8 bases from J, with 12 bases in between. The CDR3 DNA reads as TGTGCCAGCAGTTCCTCGACCGAATATGAGCAGTTCTTC. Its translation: CASSSSTEYEQFF.

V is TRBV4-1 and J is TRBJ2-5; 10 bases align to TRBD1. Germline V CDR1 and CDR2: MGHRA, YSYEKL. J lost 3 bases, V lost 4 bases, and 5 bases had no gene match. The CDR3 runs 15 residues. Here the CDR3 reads CASSRPGTGEETQYF. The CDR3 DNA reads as TGCGCCAGCAGCCGTCCCGGGACAGGGGAAGAGACCCAGTACTTC.

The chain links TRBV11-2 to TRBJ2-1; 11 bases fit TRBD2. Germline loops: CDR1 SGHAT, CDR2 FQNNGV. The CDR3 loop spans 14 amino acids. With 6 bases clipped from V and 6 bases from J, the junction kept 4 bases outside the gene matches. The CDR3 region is CASRRLAGFNEQFF. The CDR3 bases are TGTGCCAGCAGGAGACTAGCGGGGTTCAATGAGCAGTTCTTC.

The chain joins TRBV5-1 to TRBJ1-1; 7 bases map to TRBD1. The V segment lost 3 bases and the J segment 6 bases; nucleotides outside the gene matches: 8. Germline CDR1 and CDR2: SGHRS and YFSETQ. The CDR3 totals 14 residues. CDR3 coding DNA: TGCGCCAGCAGCTCGGGACAGAAGGAGCCTGAAGCTTTCTTT. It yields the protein CASSSGQKEPEAFF.